This TCR beta chain was recovered during a study of blood T cell repertoires in COVID-19. Looking at the study overall: COVID-19 samples, acute and convalescent, were from the United States, Italy and Spain. PBMCs, B-cell-depleted T cells, or T cells were the source of the cDNA or gDNA that made up the material.

Authors' data handling: Estimates of nucleated cell counts were drawn from the amplification of reference gene primers. Assay: immunoSEQ multiplex PCR; the TCRdb copy retains only in-frame clones and omits some. V and J calls and clone size come straight from that table; D and trimming were deduced from the DNA. The table shows 150,000 to 200,000 clones, with over 85% occurring only once. The germline V gene has CDR1 KGHSH and CDR2 LQKENI. Trimming shortened V by 0 bases and J by 0 bases, and 5 bases separated the two germline ends. CDR3 length: 15 residues. This chain connects TRBV18 to TRBJ2-2; D call uncertain. The clonotype originates from a woman aged 55-69 years with COVID-19, enrolled during active disease. The source material was peripheral blood. CDR3 nucleotide sequence: TGTGCCAGCTCACCACCCTTCGCGAACACCGGGGAGCTGTTTTTT. This sequence encodes CASSPPFANTGELFF.